What follows describes a single T cell receptor (beta chain). The antigen it binds to is not known. The sample holds no much larger clone one base away, and base qualities are not on file. This sample was included in a study of CD8+CD57+ T cells in acquired aplastic anemia (dated by TCRdb to the late 2010s). Looking at the study overall: DNA extracted from sorted CD4+ and CD8+ cells had a mean of around 3 ug, with a range of about 0.18 to 27.4 ug. CD8+CD57+ expansion was defined as frequency above the mean frequency observed in healthy subjects. What the study reported, not specific to this receptor: No significant difference in CD8+ Simpson's diversity was found between patients and healthy controls (P=0.060). Roughly 30 CD8+ CDR3 sequences were shared between patients and controls but appeared highly expressed in patients and within their immunodominant clones.

There are 13 amino acids in the CDR3, from cysteine to phenylalanine inclusive. Just CDR3 DNA is preserved here, 39 bases in frame from base 1. Reading the germline V gene gives CDR1 SGHRS and CDR2 YFSETQ. Deletion took 6 bases off V and 2 bases off J, with a span of 12 bases between the germline ends. TCR beta VDJ combination and CDR3 sequence profiling used genomic DNA as the template. An Illumina HiSeq 2000 was used for TCR repertoire sequencing. The study's processing was this. TRBV/TRBJ rearrangement plots, CDR3 size and DJ length profiles, and Simpson's diversity index were used to assess repertoires. The most abundant DNA sequence in the deep sequencing data was taken as the immunodominant clone. CDR3 amino acid sequences were screened for sharing across subjects and compared with published repertoires and the VDJdb database. Using fastp at Q25 and MiXCR, TCRdb reprocessed the public reads and kept productive beta chains. Identical CDR3 protein sequences are pooled into one entry, listed with their most common genes and DNA. TCRdb's processing, not the authors' own work, is the source of the V and J calls. This sample gives approximately 190,000 distinct CDR3 sequences in total; 40% to 50% of them show up just once. The biggest ten clones account for around 9.7% of the sample.

Flow cytometry had shown CD8+CD57+ cell expansion in the patients selected for sequencing. Every patient had a diagnosis of severe acquired aplastic anemia based on International Study of Aplastic Anemia and Agranulocytosis and Camitta criteria. No patient had received any therapy when blood was sampled. In the study, sorted CD4+ and CD8+ blood T cells from patients with severe aplastic anemia and from healthy subjects underwent deep sequencing of TCR repertoires. Patients were enrolled under clinicaltrials.gov protocols 00001620, 01623167, 00001397, 00071045, 00081523 and 00961064 in the USA. Ficoll-Paque density gradient centrifugation was used to isolate peripheral blood mononuclear cells. Before DNA extraction, CD4+ and CD8+ T cells were sorted by FACS or by magnetic beads.

Input material: sorted CD4+, CD8+, or CD8+CD57+ T cells (not recorded which) from PBMCs. The clonotype comes from a human donor with aplastic anemia. The chain was built from TRBV5-1 and TRBJ2-7; TRBD1 is a possible D gene, resting on 6 matching bases. The CDR3 region: CASTWDNTYEQYF. Read as DNA, the sequence is TGCGCCAGCACCTGGGACAACACCTACGAGCAGTACTTC. Reference TRBV5-1 and TRBJ2-7 genes cover what lies past the CDR3, so the full variable domain is KAGVTQTPRYLIKTRGQQVTLSCSPISGHRSVSWYQQTPGQGLQFLFEYFSETQRNKGNFPGRFSGRQFSNSRSEMNVSTLELGDSALYLCASTWDNTYEQYFGPGTRLTVT.